This entry is about one T cell receptor beta chain. This specimen comes from a study of blood T cell repertoires in COVID-19. Study details: There were acute and convalescent COVID-19 samples, and they came from the United States, Italy and Spain. Sample material is recorded as cDNA or gDNA derived from T cells, B-cell-depleted T cells, or PBMCs.

Original processing methods: Estimates of nucleated cell counts were drawn from the amplification of reference gene primers. This table comes from immunoSEQ multiplex PCR, and its TCRdb copy is limited to in-frame clones, with some not included. The V and J calls and clone size come from that table; D and trimming were worked out from the DNA. The repertoire holds about 150,000 clones, with around 73% as singletons. Two negative PCRs, clearance, or symptom resolution were required of recovered Cohort 3 donors. The CDR3 length is 13 residues. In germline, CDR1 is LGHDT, CDR2 YNNKEL (reference sequence). V lost 5 bases, J lost 10 bases, and 12 bases lay in between.

This chain joins TRBV3-1 (or the pseudogene TRBV3-2) and TRBJ1-6, with D possibly TRBD1 on 5 matching bases. Sample: PBMCs or T cells enriched from blood (not recorded which). This receptor was identified in a woman in her forties or fifties who had recovered from COVID-19. CDR3 loop: CASSDSVRSPLHF. CDR3 DNA sequence: TGTGCCAGCAGCGACAGCGTGAGGTCACCCCTCCACTTT.